The clone carrying this TCR beta chain was detected a few times. Its antigen is undetermined. A process of 5'RACE template switching, which added a universal primer site and UMIs, was used to make TCR cDNA. TCRdb independently ran MiXCR on the 5' RACE reads; one entry per CDR3 protein. Altogether hundreds of thousands of distinct CDR3 sequences are present, 21% being singletons, with the ten largest covering about 16%. The germline V and J ends were trimmed by 4 bases and 6 bases, with 6 bases remaining between them. This CDR3 region has 11 residues. CDR1 is SGHDT, CDR2 YYEEEE, per germline. This record comes from a study of T cells after yellow fever vaccination. Overall study: Fractions of limited cellularity were prepared by means of SMART-Seq v4 Ultra Low Input.

Study-level points and caveats: Post-booster repertoires again held most primary-vaccination clones (roughly 95% CD4, roughly 90% CD8).

The sequencing here drew on PBMCs, taken roughly 20 days after the first yellow fever vaccination. The chain is built from TRBV5-6 and TRBJ2-3, with unresolved D. The clonotype comes from a young man who received the YFV17D yellow fever vaccine. The chain's CDR3 is CASSTWDTQYF. The CDR3 region has the DNA TGTGCCAGCAGCACCTGGGATACGCAGTATTTT.